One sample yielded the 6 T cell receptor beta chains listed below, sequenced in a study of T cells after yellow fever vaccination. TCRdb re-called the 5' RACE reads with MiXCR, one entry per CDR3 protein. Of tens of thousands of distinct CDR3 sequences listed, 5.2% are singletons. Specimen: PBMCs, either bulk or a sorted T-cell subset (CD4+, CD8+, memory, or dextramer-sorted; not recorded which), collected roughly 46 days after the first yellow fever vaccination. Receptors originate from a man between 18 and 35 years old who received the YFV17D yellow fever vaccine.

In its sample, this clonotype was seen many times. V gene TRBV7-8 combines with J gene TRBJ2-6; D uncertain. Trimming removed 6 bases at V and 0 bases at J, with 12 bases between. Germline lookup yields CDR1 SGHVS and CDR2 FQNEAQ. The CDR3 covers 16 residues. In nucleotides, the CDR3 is TGTGCCAGCAGTCTTACAAGGGACTCTGGGGCCAACGTCCTGACTTTC. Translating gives CASSLTRDSGANVLTF.

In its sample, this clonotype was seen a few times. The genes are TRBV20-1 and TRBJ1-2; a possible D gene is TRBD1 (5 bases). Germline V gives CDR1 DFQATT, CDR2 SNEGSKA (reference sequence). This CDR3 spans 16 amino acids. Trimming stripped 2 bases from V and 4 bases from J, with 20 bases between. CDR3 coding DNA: TGCAGTGCTAGACCGAAGGGACTCCATCTACTCTATGGCTACACCTTC. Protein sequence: CSARPKGLHLLYGYTF.

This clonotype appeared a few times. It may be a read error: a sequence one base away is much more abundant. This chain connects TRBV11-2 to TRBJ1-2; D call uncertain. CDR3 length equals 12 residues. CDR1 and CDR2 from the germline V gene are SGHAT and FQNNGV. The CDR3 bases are TGTGCCAGCAGCTTAGGTCTCTATGTCTACACCTTC. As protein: CASSLGLYVYTF.

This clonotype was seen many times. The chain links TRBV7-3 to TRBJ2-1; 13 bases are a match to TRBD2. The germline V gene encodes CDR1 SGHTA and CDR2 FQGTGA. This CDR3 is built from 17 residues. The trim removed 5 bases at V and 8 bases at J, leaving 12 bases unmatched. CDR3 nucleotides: TGTGCCAGCAGCCCCTCGCATACTAGCGGGGGGGGGTATGAGCAGTTCTTC. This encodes CASSPSHTSGGGYEQFF.

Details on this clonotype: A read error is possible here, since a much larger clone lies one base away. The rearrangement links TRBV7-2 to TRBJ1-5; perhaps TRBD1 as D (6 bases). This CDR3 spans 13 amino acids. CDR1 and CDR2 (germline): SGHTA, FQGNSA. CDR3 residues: CVSSGLGEGGLSF. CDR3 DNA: TGTGTCAGCAGCGGCCTGGGGGAAGGGGGTCTAAGTTTT.

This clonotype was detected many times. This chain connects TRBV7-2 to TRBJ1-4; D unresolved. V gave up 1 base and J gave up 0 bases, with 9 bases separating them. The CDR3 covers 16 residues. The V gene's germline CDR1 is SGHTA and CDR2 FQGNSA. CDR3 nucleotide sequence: TGTGCCAGCAGCTTAGGGGTCATTGCAACTAATGAAAAACTGTTTTTT. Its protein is CASSLGVIATNEKLFF. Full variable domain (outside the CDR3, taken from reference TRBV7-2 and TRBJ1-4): GAGVSQSPSNKVTEKGKDVELRCDPISGHTALYWYRQSLGQGLEFLIYFQGNSAPDKSGLPSDRFSAERTGGSVSTLTIQRTQQEDSAVYLCASSLGVIATNEKLFFGSGTQLSVL.